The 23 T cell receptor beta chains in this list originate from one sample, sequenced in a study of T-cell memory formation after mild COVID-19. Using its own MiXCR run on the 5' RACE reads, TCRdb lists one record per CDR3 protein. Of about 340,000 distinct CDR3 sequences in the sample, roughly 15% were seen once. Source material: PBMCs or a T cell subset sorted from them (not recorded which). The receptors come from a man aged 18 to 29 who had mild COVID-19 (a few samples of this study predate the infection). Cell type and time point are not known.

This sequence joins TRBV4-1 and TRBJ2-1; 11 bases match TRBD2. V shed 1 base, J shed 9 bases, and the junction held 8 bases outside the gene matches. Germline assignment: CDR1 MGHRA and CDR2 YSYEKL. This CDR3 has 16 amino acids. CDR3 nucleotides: TGCGCCAGCAGCCAAGGGAGACTAGCGGGGTTCGGTGAGCAGTTCTTC. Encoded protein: CASSQGRLAGFGEQFF.

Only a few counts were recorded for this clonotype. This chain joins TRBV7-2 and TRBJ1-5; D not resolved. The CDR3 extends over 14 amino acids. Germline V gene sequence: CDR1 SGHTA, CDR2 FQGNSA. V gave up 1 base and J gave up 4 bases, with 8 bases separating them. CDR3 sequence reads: CASSLVFLNQPQHF. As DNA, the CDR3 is TGTGCCAGCAGCTTAGTTTTCCTAAATCAGCCCCAGCATTTT.

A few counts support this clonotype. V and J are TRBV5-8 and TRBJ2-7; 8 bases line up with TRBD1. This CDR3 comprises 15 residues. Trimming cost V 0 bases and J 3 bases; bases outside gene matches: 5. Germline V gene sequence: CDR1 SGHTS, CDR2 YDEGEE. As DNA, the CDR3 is TGTGCCAGCAGCTTGGGTACAGGGGGGAACTACGAGCAGTACTTC. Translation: CASSLGTGGNYEQYF.

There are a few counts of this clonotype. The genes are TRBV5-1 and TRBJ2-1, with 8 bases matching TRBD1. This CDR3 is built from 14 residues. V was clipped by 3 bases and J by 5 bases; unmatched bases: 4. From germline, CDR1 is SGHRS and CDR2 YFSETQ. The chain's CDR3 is CASSSGTGNNEQFF. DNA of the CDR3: TGCGCCAGCAGCTCGGGGACAGGAAACAATGAGCAGTTCTTC.

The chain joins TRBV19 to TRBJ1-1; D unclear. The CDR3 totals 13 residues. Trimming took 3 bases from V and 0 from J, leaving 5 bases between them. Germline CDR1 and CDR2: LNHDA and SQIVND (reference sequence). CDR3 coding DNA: TGTGCCAGTAGTATCCTCATGAACACTGAAGCTTTCTTT. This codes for CASSILMNTEAFF. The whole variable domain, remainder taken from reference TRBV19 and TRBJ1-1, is DGGITQSPKYLFRKEGQNVTLSCEQNLNHDAMYWYRQDPGQGLRLIYYSQIVNDFQKGDIAEGYSVSREKKESFPLTVTSAQKNPTAFYLCASSILMNTEAFFGQGTRLTVV.

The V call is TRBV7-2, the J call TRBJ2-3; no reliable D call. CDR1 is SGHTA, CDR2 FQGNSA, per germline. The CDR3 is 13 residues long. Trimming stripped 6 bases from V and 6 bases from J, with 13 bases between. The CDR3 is CASRAPLADTQYF. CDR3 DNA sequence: TGTGCCAGCAGGGCGCCGCTTGCGGATACGCAGTATTTT.

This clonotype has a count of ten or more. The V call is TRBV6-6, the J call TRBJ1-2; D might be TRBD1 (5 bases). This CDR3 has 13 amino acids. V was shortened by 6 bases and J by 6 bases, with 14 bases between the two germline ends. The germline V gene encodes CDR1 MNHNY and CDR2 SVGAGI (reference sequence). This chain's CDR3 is CASSGRGGNGYTF. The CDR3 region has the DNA TGTGCCAGCAGCGGGCGGGGGGGGAATGGCTACACCTTC.

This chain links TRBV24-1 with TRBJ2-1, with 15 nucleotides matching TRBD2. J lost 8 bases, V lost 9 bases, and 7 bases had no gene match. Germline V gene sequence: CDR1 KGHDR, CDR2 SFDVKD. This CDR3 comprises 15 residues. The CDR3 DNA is TGTGCCACCGGCGGACTAGCGGGAGGGCTGGATGAGCAGTTCTTC. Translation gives CATGGLAGGLDEQFF.

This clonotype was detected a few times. CDR3 nucleotide sequence: TGTGCCAGCAAAGGCGAGAAATTGGCAGAGAACTATGGCTACACCTTC. This codes for CASKGEKLAENYGYTF. The genes are TRBV21-1 and TRBJ1-2. TRBV21-1 is marked as a pseudogene. This CDR3 region has 16 residues.

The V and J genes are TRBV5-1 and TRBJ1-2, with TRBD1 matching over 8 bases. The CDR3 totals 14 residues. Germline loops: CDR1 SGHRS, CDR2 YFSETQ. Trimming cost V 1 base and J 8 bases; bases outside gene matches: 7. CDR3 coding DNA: TGCGCCAGCAGCTTGATTGCCAGGGGGCTAGGCTACACCTTC. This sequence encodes CASSLIARGLGYTF.

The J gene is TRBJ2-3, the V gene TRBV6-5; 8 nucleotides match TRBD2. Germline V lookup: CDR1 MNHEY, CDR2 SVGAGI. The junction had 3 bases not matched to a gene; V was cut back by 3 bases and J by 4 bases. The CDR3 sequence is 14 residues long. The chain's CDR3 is CASSYTGGPDTQYF. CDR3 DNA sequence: TGTGCCAGCAGTTATACGGGGGGGCCAGATACGCAGTATTTT.

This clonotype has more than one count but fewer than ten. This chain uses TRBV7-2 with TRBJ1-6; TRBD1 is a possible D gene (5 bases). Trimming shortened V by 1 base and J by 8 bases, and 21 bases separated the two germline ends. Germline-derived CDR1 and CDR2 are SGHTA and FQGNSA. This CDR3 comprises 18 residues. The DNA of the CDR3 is TGTGCCAGCAGCTTAGTGGGGTTTAGGGCAGGGATCGATTCACCCCTCCACTTT. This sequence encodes CASSLVGFRAGIDSPLHF.

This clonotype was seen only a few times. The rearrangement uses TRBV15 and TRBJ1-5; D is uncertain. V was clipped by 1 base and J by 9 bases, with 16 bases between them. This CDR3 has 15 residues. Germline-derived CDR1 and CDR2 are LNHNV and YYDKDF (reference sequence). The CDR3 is CATSRGVADSWPQHF. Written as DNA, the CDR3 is TGTGCCACCAGCAGAGGGGTGGCGGATAGTTGGCCCCAGCATTTT.

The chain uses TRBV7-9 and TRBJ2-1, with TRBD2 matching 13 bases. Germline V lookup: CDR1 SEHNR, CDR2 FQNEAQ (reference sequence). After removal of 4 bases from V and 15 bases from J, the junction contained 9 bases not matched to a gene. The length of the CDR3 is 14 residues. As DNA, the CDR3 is TGTGCCAGCAGCTACTATGGGACTAGCGGGGTTTCGTTCTTC. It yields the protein CASSYYGTSGVSFF.

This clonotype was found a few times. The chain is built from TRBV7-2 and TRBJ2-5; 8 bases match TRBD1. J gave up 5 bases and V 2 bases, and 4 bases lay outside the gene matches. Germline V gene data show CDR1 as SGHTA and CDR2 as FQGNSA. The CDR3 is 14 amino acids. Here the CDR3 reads CASSLIRGQETQYF. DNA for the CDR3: TGTGCCAGCAGCTTAATCAGGGGGCAGGAGACCCAGTACTTC.

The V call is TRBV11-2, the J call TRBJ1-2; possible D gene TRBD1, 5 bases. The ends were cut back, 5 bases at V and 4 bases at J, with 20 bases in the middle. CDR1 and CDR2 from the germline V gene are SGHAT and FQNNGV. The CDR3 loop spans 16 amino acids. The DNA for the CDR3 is TGTGCCAGCAGCCCCCCCGGCGTTGGGGGTGGCTATGGCTACACCTTC. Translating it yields CASSPPGVGGGYGYTF.

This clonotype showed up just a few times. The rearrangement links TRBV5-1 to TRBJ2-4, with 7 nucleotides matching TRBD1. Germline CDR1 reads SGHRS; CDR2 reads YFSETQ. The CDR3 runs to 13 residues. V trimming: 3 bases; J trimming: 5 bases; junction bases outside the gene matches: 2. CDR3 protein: CASSSTGQNIQYF. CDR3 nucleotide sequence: TGCGCCAGCAGCTCGACAGGGCAAAACATTCAGTACTTC.

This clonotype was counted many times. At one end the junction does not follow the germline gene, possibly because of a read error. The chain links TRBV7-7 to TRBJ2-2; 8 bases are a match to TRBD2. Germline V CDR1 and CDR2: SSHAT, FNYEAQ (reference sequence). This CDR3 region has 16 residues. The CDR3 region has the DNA TGTGCTAGCAGCTTAGCGGGGTCAGAGAACACCGGGGAGCTGTTTTTT. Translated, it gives CASSLAGSENTGELFF.

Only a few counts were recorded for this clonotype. In DNA form, the CDR3 reads TGTGCCAGCATACCGGGACAGGGGTCTGGCTACACCTTC. This encodes CASIPGQGSGYTF. The rearrangement joins TRBV6-5 to TRBJ1-2; 10 nucleotides line up with TRBD1. The length of the CDR3 is 13 residues. The V segment lost 7 bases and the J segment 7 bases; nucleotides outside the gene matches: 6. The germline gives CDR1 MNHEY, CDR2 SVGAGI.

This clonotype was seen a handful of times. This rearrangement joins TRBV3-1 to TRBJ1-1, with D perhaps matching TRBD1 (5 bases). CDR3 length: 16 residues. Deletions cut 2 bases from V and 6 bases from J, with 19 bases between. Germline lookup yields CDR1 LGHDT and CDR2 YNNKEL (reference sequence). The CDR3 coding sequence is TGTGCCAGCAGCCAAAACAGGCACCGCCGCGGGGCTGAAGCTTTCTTT. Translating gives CASSQNRHRRGAEAFF.

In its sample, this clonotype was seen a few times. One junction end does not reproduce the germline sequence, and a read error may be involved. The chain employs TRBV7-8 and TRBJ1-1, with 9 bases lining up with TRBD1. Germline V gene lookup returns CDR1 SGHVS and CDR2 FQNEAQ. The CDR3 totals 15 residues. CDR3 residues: CVSSYQGQGGTEAFF. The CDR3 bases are TGTGTCAGCAGCTACCAGGGACAGGGTGGCACTGAAGCTTTCTTT.

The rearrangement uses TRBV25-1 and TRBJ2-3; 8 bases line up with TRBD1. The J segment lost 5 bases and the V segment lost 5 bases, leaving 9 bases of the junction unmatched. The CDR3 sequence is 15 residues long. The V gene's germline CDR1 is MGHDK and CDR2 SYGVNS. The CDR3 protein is CASSTPGQAGDTQYF. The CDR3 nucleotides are TGTGCCAGCAGTACTCCGGGACAGGCGGGAGATACGCAGTATTTT.

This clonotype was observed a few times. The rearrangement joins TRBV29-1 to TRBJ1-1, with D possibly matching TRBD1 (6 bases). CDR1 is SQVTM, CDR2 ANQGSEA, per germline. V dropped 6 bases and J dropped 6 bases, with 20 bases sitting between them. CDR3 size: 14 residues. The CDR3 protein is CSVWTDITLAEAFF. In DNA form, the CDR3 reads TGCAGCGTCTGGACAGATATCACCCTGGCTGAAGCTTTCTTT.